This TCR beta chain was captured by sequencing in a study of blood T cell repertoires in COVID-19. About the study: Sample material is recorded as cDNA or gDNA derived from T cells, B-cell-depleted T cells, or PBMCs.

Authors' data handling: Researchers report that nucleated cell counts were estimated from reference gene primer amplification. Using immunoSEQ multiplex PCR, the repertoire was profiled, and TCRdb retains in-frame clones only, with some absent. Clone size and V and J calls were adopted from that table, with D and trimming inferred from the DNA. The sample yields just under 30,000 clones, 70% to 90% seen once. The germline V gene has CDR1 SGHTA and CDR2 FQGTGA. This CDR3 region has 12 residues. Trimming stripped 4 bases from V and 5 bases from J, with 8 bases between. This clonotype was obtained from a human donor with active COVID-19. The donor label of this sample is uncertain. Specimen: peripheral blood. The chain combines TRBV7-3 with TRBJ1-1; D possibly corresponds to TRBD1 (5 bases). CDR3 region: CASSSQGTEAFF. CDR3 coding DNA: TGTGCCAGCAGCTCGCAGGGTACTGAAGCTTTCTTT.